This T cell receptor (beta chain) was sequenced for a study of Graves' ophthalmopathy and Graves' hyperthyroidism. Amplification targeted the TCR beta CDR3 regions, with RNA transcripts as the source material. Scientists carried out first-round RT-PCR using HTBI primers and then a second-round multiplex PCR. TCRdb independently ran MiXCR on the multiplex PCR reads; one entry per CDR3 protein. The data hold 300,000 to 350,000 distinct CDR3 sequences, with 15% to 20% observed a single time. The CDR3 is 13 amino acids. In germline, CDR1 is LNHDA, CDR2 SQIVND (reference sequence). V lost 6 bases and J lost 11; bases outside the gene matches: 10.

The J gene is TRBJ1-5, the V gene TRBV19; 7 bases map to TRBD1. The receptor was isolated from an adult man with Graves' ophthalmopathy. The sequenced sample consisted of peripheral blood. The CDR3 DNA sequence: TGTGCCAGTAGCAAACAGGGGTCTGGGACCCAGCATTTT. This gives the protein CASSKQGSGTQHF.